These T cell receptor beta chains were read from a single sample in a study of T cell repertoires in cytomegalovirus infection. A single record per CDR3 protein comes from TCRdb applying MiXCR to the reads. The table records around 300,000 distinct CDR3 sequences, 9.5% of them present only once. The sample was PBMCs. The receptors stem from a human donor in good health (CMV status not recorded). Some clones in this sample may be carry-over from other donors' samples. The CDR3 runs from the conserved cysteine through the conserved F or W. A D gene is named only where the DNA matches it firmly. Expanded clones are given a class, and other clones once, few, many or no size at all.

>-|TRBV7-9|TRBJ2-5|few
TGTGCCAGCAGCTTCCGACTTGGCCCCGACCAAGAGACCCAGTACTTC
CASSFRLGPDQETQYF
>-|TRBV2|TRBJ1-1|-
TGTGCCAGCAGTGCCCAAGTAATGGGGGGGGGCACTGAAGCTTTCTTT
CASSAQVMGGGTEAFF
>-|TRBV6-1|TRBJ2-4|many
TGTGCCAGCAGTGAAGAGGCAGCTCAAGCCAAAAACATTCAGTACTTC
CASSEEAAQAKNIQYF
>-|TRBV7-9|TRBJ1-1|-
TGTGCCAGCAGCTTAGTCGGGGGGAGAGCTTTCTTT
CASSLVGGRAFF
>-|TRBV28|TRBJ1-2|-
TGTGCCAGCACCCCGGGGGGGGCTGGTGGCTACACCTTC
CASTPGGAGGYTF
>-|TRBV7-2|TRBJ2-7|few
TGTGCCAGCAGCTTAGGACAGATGGGTTTTGGCGAGCAGTACTTC
CASSLGQMGFGEQYF
>-|TRBV7-3|TRBJ1-1|-
TGTGCCAGCAGCCAAGACAAGGAGAACACTGAAGCTTTCTTT
CASSQDKENTEAFF
>TRBD2|TRBV20-1|TRBJ2-3|few
TGCAGTGCTAGAGATTCGACTAGCGGGGGCTCCCGTGGATATTTT
CSARDSTSGGSRGYF
>-|TRBV19|TRBJ2-3|many
TGTGCCAGTACCCACAGGGTGCCCTCGTCGGGTAGAGATACGCAGTATTTT
CASTHRVPSSGRDTQYF
>-|TRBV19|TRBJ2-1|many
TGTGCCAGTAGTATTTCCTCCTCCTCACCGGGCGGGCAGTTCTTC
CASSISSSSPGGQFF
>-|TRBV2|TRBJ2-4|few
TGTGCCAGCAGTGAAGGCCAGATATTAGCCTTTCAGTACTTC
CASSEGQILAFQYF
>TRBD2|TRBV5-1|TRBJ2-1|-
TGCGCCAGCAGCCGAATAGCGGGGGGGCCCAATGAGCAGTTCTTC
CASSRIAGGPNEQFF
>-|TRBV20-1|TRBJ2-5|many
TGCAGTGCGCGAAACAGGGCGGCGGGCTCTGAGACCCAGTACTTC
CSARNRAAGSETQYF
>TRBD1|TRBV6-2/TRBV6-3|TRBJ1-2|-
TGTGCCAGCACCCAAGGACAGGCGCGTGGCTACACCTTC
CASTQGQARGYTF
>-|TRBV12-3/TRBV12-4|TRBJ1-4|many
TGTGCCAGCAGTTTAAGAGGAGGGGGGCTCGGCGAAAAACTGTTTTTT
CASSLRGGGLGEKLFF
>TRBD2|TRBV11-2|TRBJ2-7|many
TGTGCCAGCAGCCAGATAGCGGGGGGGCCTGACGAGCAGTACTTC
CASSQIAGGPDEQYF
>-|TRBV20-1|TRBJ2-2|-
TGCAGTGCTAGAAGGGCCCCCACCGGGGAGCTGTTTTTT
CSARRAPTGELFF
>TRBD1|TRBV10-3|TRBJ1-5|few
TGTGCCATCAGTCGACAGGGGGATCAGCCCCAGCATTTT
CAISRQGDQPQHF
>TRBD1|TRBV20-1|TRBJ1-5|few
TGCAGTGCTCCCCGATCCGGGACAGGGAATCAGCCCCAGCATTTT
CSAPRSGTGNQPQHF
>-|TRBV19|TRBJ1-1|-
TGTGCCAGTAGCCTTATCGCCAGCCCCACGGCTGAAGCTTTCTTT
CASSLIASPTAEAFF
>-|TRBV15|TRBJ1-2|few
TGTGCCACCAGCAGGGACAGTGTCTATGGCTACACCTTC
CATSRDSVYGYTF
>-|TRBV7-6|TRBJ2-7|many
TGTGCCAGCAGCTTAAAGCCCGACGGCGAGCAGTACTTC
CASSLKPDGEQYF
>-|TRBV19|TRBJ1-4|few
TGTGCCACCCGGGACGGCGCAACTAATGAAAAACTGTTTTTT
CATRDGATNEKLFF
>-|TRBV7-2|TRBJ1-1|many
TGTGCCAGCAGCTCCCACCCACGGGTTGAAGCTTTCTTT
CASSSHPRVEAFF
>TRBD1|TRBV6-1|TRBJ2-1|many
TGTGCCAGCAGTGGACAGGGTCGGAATGAGCAGTTCTTC
CASSGQGRNEQFF
>-|TRBV5-3|TRBJ2-7|few
TGTGCCAGCAGCTACTATGACTCATACGAGCAGTACTTC
CASSYYDSYEQYF
>-|TRBV7-2|TRBJ1-2|many
TGTGCCAGCAGCCAAGGGACGGTTAACTATGGCTACACCTTC
CASSQGTVNYGYTF
>-|TRBV6-5|TRBJ2-5|few
TGTGCCAGCAGTTACTCGCTCGGAGAGACCCAGTACTTC
CASSYSLGETQYF
>-|TRBV19|TRBJ2-2|few
TGTGCCAGTAGGCCGGGACTTAACACCGGGGAGCTGTTTTTT
CASRPGLNTGELFF
>-|TRBV7-9|TRBJ2-1|many
TGTGCCAGCAGCCAAAGCGGCCAGACTTGGAGCTCCTACAATGAGCAGTTCTTC
CASSQSGQTWSSYNEQFF
>TRBD1|TRBV27|TRBJ1-6|-
TGTGCCAGCAGCGACAGGGCGGGGTGGGATTCACCCCTCCACTTT
CASSDRAGWDSPLHF
>-|TRBV12-3/TRBV12-4|TRBJ2-1|-
TGTGCCAGCAGTCTTCAGGACGGATATAATGAGCAGTTCTTC
CASSLQDGYNEQFF
>-|TRBV7-9|TRBJ2-2|many
TGTGCCAGCAGCTTAGCTCTCCGGAAGAACGGGGAGCTGTTTTTT
CASSLALRKNGELFF
>-|TRBV6-2/TRBV6-3|TRBJ2-3|few
TGTGCCACCGCAAGGTTGGGGGGCACAGATACGCAGTATTTT
CATARLGGTDTQYF
>TRBD1|TRBV7-2|TRBJ2-7|many
TGTGCCAGCAGCTTAACCGACAGGGTGATAGGCGAGCAGTACTTC
CASSLTDRVIGEQYF
>-|TRBV7-2|TRBJ1-5|many
TGTGCCAGCAGTTTTGGACCTAACCGGGGACCCCAGCATTTT
CASSFGPNRGPQHF
>-|TRBV7-2|TRBJ2-3|many
TGTGCCAGCAGCTCGGACTACCTTAGCACAGATACGCAGTATTTT
CASSSDYLSTDTQYF
>TRBD1|TRBV12-3/TRBV12-4|TRBJ2-5|many
TGTGCCAGCAGGCGGAACAGGGGCCCCTTCTACGAGGAGACCCAGTACTTC
CASRRNRGPFYEETQYF
>TRBD2|TRBV6-2/TRBV6-3|TRBJ2-2|few
TGTGCCAGCAGTTACTCGCCTAGCGGGGGACATCTCACCGGGGAGCTGTTTTTT
CASSYSPSGGHLTGELFF
>-|TRBV7-2|TRBJ1-3|many
TGTGCCAGCAGCCCTGGGACCCTCTCTGGAAACACCATATATTTT
CASSPGTLSGNTIYF
>-|TRBV5-1|TRBJ2-3|few
TGCGCCAGCAGCTTGGGGCAGAGGGCGGATACGCAGTATTTT
CASSLGQRADTQYF
>-|TRBV4-1|TRBJ1-1|few
TGCGCCAGCAGCCAAGAGATGGGCCCGAACATCTACCGAGCTTTCTTT
CASSQEMGPNIYRAFF
>-|TRBV7-2|TRBJ2-1|many
TGTGCCAGCAGCTTAAGACGGGAGCAGTTCTTC
CASSLRREQFF
>-|TRBV7-2|TRBJ2-7|-
TGTGCCAGCAGCTTAGGGGGGGGGGCTCTTTACGAGCAGTACTTC
CASSLGGGALYEQYF
>-|TRBV7-2|TRBJ1-6|many
TGTGCCAGCAGTTCGGACTGGGCTTCACCCCTCCACTTT
CASSSDWASPLHF
>-|TRBV24-1|TRBJ1-2|-
TGTGCCACCAGTGATTTACGTCGGAACTATGGCTACACCTTC
CATSDLRRNYGYTF
>TRBD2|TRBV11-2|TRBJ2-7|many
TGTGCCAGCAGCTGGACTAGCTCCTACGAGCAGTACTTC
CASSWTSSYEQYF
>TRBD2|TRBV7-8|TRBJ2-3|-
TGTGCCAGCAGCTTAGCTAGACTAGCGAACACAGATACGCAGTATTTT
CASSLARLANTDTQYF
>TRBD2|TRBV20-1|TRBJ2-1|-
TGCAGTGCTAGGTCCGGGACTAGCGGGGGAGCTTCCCACAATGAGCAGTTCTTC
CSARSGTSGGASHNEQFF
>-|TRBV5-6|TRBJ1-6|-
TGTGCCAGCAGCTTGGGAGTACCGTCACCCCTCCACTTT
CASSLGVPSPLHF
>-|TRBV20-1|TRBJ1-4|-
TGCAGTGCTTCCCCCCGTGAGGGTTCTCATGAAAAACTGTTTTTT
CSASPREGSHEKLFF
>TRBD2|TRBV11-2|TRBJ2-1|-
TGTGCCAGCAGCTTAGCCCCAGGACTAGCGGGAGGGAATGAGCAGTTCTTC
CASSLAPGLAGGNEQFF